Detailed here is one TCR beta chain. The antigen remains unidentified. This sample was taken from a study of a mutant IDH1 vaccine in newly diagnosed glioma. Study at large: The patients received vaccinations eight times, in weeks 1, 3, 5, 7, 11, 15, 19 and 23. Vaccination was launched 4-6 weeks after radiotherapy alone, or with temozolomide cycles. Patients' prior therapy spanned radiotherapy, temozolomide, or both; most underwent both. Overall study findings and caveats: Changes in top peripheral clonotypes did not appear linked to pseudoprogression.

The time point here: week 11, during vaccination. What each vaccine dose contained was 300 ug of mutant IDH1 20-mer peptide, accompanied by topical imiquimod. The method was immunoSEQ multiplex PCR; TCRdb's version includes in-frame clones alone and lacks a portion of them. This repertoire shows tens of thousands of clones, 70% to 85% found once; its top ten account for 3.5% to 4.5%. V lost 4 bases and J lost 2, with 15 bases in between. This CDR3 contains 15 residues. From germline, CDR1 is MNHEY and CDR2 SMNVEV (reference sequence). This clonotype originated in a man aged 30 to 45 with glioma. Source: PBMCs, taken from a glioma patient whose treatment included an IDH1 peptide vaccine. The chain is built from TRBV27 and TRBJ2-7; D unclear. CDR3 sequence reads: CASSSPTRRAYEQYF. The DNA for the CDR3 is TGTGCCAGCAGTTCGCCGACCCGCAGAGCCTACGAGCAGTACTTC.